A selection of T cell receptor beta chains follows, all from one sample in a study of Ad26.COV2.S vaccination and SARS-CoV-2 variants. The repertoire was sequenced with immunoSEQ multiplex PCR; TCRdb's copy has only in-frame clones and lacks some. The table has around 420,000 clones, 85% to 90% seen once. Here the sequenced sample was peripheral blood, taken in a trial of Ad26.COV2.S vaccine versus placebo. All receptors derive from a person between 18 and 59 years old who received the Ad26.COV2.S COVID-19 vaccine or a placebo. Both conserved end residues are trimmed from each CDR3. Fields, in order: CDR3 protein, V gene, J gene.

cdr3_aa: AISAGTVSGTDTQY; v_call: TRBV10-3; j_call: TRBJ2-3
cdr3_aa: ASRHGTASNQPQH; v_call: TRBV2; j_call: TRBJ1-5
cdr3_aa: ASSSGQAPNTEAF; v_call: TRBV18; j_call: TRBJ1-1
cdr3_aa: ASSHTEKLF; v_call: TRBV11-2; j_call: TRBJ1-4
cdr3_aa: ASSQDGIQELNTEAF; v_call: TRBV4-3; j_call: TRBJ1-1
cdr3_aa: ASSQRQGPTNEKLF; v_call: TRBV4-1; j_call: TRBJ1-4
cdr3_aa: ASSFGGHHEQY; v_call: TRBV7-8; j_call: TRBJ2-7
cdr3_aa: ASQGERTLDSGNTIY; v_call: TRBV7-9; j_call: TRBJ1-3
cdr3_aa: ASSSSQVLGETQY; v_call: TRBV5-1; j_call: TRBJ2-5
cdr3_aa: ASSYRTGYNQPQH; v_call: TRBV6-2/TRBV6-3; j_call: TRBJ1-5
cdr3_aa: AIKFGTDYGYT; v_call: TRBV10-3; j_call: TRBJ1-2
cdr3_aa: ASSKYMTGPQGELF; v_call: TRBV5-1; j_call: TRBJ2-2
cdr3_aa: ASSPYGSNTGELF; v_call: TRBV18; j_call: TRBJ2-2
cdr3_aa: ASSLTGSGNTIY; v_call: TRBV4-1; j_call: TRBJ1-3
cdr3_aa: ASSEPAGASTGELF; v_call: TRBV2; j_call: TRBJ2-2
cdr3_aa: ASLDPRREQY; v_call: TRBV7-2; j_call: TRBJ2-7
cdr3_aa: ASSQVGGSYEQY; v_call: TRBV4-3; j_call: TRBJ2-7
cdr3_aa: APSRRGEWTDTQY; v_call: TRBV7-3; j_call: TRBJ2-3
cdr3_aa: ASRERQGAQPQH; v_call: TRBV19; j_call: TRBJ1-5
cdr3_aa: ASSLLVGQIGTDTQY; v_call: TRBV7-9; j_call: TRBJ2-3
cdr3_aa: ASSQDPGTAYEKLF; v_call: TRBV4-3; j_call: TRBJ1-4
cdr3_aa: SASLAEEIPQQPQH; v_call: TRBV20-1; j_call: TRBJ1-5
cdr3_aa: ASSTRGQSYGYT; v_call: TRBV3-1/TRBV3-2; j_call: TRBJ1-2
cdr3_aa: AWNVLAGNEQF; v_call: TRBV30; j_call: TRBJ2-1
cdr3_aa: ATSSQGSGGYT; v_call: TRBV15; j_call: TRBJ1-2
cdr3_aa: ATRGGGGNQPQH; v_call: TRBV10-3; j_call: TRBJ1-5
cdr3_aa: ASSLDPGGPTGELF; v_call: TRBV5-4; j_call: TRBJ2-2